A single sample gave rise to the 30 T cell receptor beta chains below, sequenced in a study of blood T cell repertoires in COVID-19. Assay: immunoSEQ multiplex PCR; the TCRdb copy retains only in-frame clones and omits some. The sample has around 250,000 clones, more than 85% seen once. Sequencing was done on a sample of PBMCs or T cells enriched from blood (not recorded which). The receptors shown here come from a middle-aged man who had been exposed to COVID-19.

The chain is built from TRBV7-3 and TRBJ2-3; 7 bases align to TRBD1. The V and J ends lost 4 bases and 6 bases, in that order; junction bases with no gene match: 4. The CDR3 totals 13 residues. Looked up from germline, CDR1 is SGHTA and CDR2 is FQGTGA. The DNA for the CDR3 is TGTGCCAGCAGCTCAGGGGGTCGGGATACGCAGTATTTT. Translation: CASSSGGRDTQYF.

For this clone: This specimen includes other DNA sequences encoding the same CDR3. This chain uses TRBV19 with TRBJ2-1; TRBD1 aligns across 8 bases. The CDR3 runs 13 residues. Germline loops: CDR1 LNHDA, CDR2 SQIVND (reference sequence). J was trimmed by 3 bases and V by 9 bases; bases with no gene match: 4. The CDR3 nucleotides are TGTGCCAGCACAGGACAGGGCTACAATGAGCAGTTCTTC. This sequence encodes CASTGQGYNEQFF.

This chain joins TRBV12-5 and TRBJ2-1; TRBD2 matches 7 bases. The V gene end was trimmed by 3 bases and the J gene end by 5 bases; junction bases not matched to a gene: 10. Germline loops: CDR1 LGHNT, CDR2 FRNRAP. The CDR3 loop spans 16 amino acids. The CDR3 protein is CASGFGSSGGNNEQFF. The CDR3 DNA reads TGTGCTAGTGGTTTTGGTAGTTCGGGAGGTAACAATGAGCAGTTCTTC.

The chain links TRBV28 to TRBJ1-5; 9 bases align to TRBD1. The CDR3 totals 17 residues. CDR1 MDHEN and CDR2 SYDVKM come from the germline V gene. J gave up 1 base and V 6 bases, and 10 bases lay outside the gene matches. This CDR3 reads CASSLQTGGVSNQPQHF. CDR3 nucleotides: TGTGCCAGCAGCCTCCAAACAGGGGGCGTAAGCAATCAGCCCCAGCATTTT.

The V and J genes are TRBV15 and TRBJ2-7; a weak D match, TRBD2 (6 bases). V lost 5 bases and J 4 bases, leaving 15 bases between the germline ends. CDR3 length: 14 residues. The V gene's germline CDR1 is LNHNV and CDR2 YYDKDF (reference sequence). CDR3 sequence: CATSPPGGAYEQYF. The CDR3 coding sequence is TGTGCCACCAGCCCACCTGGAGGGGCGTACGAGCAGTACTTC.

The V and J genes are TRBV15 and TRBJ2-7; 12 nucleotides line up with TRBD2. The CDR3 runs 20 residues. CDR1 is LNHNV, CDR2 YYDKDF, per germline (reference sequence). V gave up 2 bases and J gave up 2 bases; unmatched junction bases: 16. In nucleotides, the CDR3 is TGTGCCACCAGCAGACGGGGCGGGACTAGCGGGCGAGCACAGACCTACGAGCAGTACTTC. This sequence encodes CATSRRGGTSGRAQTYEQYF.

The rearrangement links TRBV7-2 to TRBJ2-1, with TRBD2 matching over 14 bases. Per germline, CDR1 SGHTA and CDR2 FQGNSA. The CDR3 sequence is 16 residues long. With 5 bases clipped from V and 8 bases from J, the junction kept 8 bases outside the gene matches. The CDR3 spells CASSLTSGRAMDEQFF. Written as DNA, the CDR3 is TGTGCCAGCAGCCTGACTAGCGGGAGGGCCATGGATGAGCAGTTCTTC. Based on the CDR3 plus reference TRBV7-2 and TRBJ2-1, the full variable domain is GAGVSQSPSNKVTEKGKDVELRCDPISGHTALYWYRQSLGQGLEFLIYFQGNSAPDKSGLPSDRFSAERTGGSVSTLTIQRTQQEDSAVYLCASSLTSGRAMDEQFFGPGTRLTVL.

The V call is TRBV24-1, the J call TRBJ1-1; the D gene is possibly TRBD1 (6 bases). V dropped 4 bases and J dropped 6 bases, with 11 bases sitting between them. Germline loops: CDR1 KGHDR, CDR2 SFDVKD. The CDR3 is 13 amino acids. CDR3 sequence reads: CATSETGNPEAFF. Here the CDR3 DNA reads TGTGCCACCAGTGAGACAGGTAATCCTGAAGCTTTCTTT.

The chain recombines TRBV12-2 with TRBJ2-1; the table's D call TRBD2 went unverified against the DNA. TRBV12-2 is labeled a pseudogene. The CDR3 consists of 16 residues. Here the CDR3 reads CASRSPLASSYNEQFF. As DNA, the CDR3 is TGTGCAAGTCGCTCCCCCCTAGCGAGCTCCTACAATGAGCAGTTCTTC.

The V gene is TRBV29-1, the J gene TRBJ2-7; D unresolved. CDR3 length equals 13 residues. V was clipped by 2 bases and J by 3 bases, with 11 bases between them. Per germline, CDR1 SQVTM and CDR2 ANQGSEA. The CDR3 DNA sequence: TGCAGCGTTGAACTGTCGGGTTTCTACGAGCAGTACTTC. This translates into CSVELSGFYEQYF.

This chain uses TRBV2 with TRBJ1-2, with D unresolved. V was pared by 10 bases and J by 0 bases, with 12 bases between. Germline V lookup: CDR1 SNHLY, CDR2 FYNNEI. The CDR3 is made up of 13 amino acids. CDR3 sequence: CATVWQANYGYTF. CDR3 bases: TGTGCCACCGTGTGGCAAGCTAACTATGGCTACACCTTC. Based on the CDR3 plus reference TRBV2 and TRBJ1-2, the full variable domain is EPEVTQTPSHQVTQMGQEVILRCVPISNHLYFYWYRQILGQKVEFLVSFYNNEISEKSEIFDDQFSVERPDGSNFTLKIRSTKLEDSAMYFCATVWQANYGYTFGSGTRLTVV.

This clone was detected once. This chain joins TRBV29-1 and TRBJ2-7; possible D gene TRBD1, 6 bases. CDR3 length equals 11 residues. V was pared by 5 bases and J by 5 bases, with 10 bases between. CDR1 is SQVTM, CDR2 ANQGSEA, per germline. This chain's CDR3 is CSVYKGDEQYF. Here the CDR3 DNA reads TGCAGCGTTTATAAGGGGGACGAGCAGTACTTC.

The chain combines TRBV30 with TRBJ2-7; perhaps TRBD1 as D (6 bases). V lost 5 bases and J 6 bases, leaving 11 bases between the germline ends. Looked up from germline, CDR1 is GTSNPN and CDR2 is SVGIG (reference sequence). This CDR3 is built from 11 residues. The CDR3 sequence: CAWRTVGEQYF. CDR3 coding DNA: TGTGCCTGGCGGACAGTGGGCGAGCAGTACTTC.

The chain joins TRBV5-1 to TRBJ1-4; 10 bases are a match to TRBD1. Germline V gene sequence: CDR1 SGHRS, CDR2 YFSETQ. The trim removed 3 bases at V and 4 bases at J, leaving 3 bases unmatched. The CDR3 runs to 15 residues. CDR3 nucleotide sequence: TGCGCCAGCAGCTGGGGGACAGGGGTTAATGAAAAACTGTTTTTT. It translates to CASSWGTGVNEKLFF.

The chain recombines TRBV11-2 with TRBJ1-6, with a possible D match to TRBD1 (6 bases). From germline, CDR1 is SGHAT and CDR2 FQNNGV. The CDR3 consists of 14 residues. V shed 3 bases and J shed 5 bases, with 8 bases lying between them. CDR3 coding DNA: TGTGCCAGCAGCTTGACAGGAGATAATTCACCCCTCCACTTT. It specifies CASSLTGDNSPLHF. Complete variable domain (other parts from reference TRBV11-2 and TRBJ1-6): EAGVAQSPRYKIIEKRQSVAFWCNPISGHATLYWYQQILGQGPKLLIQFQNNGVVDDSQLPKDRFSAERLKGVDSTLKIQPAKLEDSAVYLCASSLTGDNSPLHFGNGTRLTVT.

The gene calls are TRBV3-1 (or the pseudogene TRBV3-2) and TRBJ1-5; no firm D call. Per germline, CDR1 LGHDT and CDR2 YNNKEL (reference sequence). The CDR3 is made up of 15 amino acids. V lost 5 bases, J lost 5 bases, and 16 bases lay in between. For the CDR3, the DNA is TGTGCCAGCAGCTCCGGTCTTCCCGGGGATCAGCCCCAGCATTTT. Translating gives CASSSGLPGDQPQHF.

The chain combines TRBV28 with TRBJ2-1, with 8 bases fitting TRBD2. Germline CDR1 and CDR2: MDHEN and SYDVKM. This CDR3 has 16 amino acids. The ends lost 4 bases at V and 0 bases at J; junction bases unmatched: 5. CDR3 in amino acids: CASSSQSGSSYNEQFF. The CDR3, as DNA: TGTGCCAGCAGTTCGCAAAGCGGGAGCTCCTACAATGAGCAGTTCTTC.

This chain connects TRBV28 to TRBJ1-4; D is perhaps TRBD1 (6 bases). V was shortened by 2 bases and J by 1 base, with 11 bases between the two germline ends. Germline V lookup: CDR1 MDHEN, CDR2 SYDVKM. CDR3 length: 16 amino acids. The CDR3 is CASSLAGEGTNEKLFF. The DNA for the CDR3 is TGTGCCAGCAGTTTAGCAGGGGAGGGAACTAATGAAAAACTGTTTTTT.

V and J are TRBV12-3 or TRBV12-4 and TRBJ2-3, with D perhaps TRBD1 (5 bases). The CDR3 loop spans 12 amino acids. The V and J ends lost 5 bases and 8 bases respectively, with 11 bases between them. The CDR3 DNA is TGTGCCAGCAGTCTCACAGGCGGTACGCAGTATTTT. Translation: CASSLTGGTQYF.

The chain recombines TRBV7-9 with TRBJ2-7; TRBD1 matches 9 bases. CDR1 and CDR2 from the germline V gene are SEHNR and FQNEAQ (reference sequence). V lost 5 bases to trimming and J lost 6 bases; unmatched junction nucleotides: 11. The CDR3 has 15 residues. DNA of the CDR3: TGTGCCAGCAGCCCGTGGGACAGGGAAATTGGCGAGCAGTACTTC. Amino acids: CASSPWDREIGEQYF.

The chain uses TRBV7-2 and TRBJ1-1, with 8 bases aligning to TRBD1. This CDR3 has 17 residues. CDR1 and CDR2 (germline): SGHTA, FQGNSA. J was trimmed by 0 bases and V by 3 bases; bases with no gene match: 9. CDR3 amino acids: CASSFDRGPTLNTEAFF. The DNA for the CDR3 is TGTGCCAGCAGCTTCGACAGGGGCCCTACACTGAACACTGAAGCTTTCTTT.

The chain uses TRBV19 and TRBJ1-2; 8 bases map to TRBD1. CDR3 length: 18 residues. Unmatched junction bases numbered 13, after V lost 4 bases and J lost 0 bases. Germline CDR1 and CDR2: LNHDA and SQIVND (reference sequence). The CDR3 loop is CASSKDRDFFEANYGYTF. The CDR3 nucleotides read TGTGCCAGTAGTAAGGACAGGGATTTCTTCGAAGCTAACTATGGCTACACCTTC.

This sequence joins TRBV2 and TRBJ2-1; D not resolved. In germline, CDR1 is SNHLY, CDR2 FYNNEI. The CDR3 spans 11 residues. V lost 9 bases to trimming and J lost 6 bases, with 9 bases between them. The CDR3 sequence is CARLKGNEQFF. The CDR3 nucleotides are TGTGCCAGACTAAAAGGCAATGAGCAGTTCTTC. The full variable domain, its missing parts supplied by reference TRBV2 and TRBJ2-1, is EPEVTQTPSHQVTQMGQEVILRCVPISNHLYFYWYRQILGQKVEFLVSFYNNEISEKSEIFDDQFSVERPDGSNFTLKIRSTKLEDSAMYFCARLKGNEQFFGPGTRLTVL.

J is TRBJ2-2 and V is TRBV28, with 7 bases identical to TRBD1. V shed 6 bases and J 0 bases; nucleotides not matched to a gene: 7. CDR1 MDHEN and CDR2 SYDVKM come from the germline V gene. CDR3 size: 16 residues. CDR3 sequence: CASSWDSRTNTGELFF. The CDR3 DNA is TGTGCCAGCAGCTGGGACAGCCGCACGAACACCGGGGAGCTGTTTTTT.

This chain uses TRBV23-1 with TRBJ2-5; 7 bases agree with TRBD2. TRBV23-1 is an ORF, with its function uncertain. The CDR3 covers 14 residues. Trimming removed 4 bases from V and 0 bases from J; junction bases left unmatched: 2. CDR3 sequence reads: CASSRGGYQETQYF. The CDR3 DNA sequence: TGCGCCAGCAGTCGGGGGGGGTACCAAGAGACCCAGTACTTC.

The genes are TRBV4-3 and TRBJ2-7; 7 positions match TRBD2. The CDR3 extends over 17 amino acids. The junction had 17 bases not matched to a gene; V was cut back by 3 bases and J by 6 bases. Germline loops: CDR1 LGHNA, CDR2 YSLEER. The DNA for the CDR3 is TGCGCCAGCAGCCAGGGGAGGGAAGGGATCCGATCGTCCGAGCAGTACTTC. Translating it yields CASSQGREGIRSSEQYF.

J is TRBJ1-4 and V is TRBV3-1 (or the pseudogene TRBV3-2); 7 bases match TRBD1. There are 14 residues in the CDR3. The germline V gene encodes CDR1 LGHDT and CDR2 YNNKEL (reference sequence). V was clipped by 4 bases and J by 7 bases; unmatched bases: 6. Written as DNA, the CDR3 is TGTGCCAGCAGCCTGACAGGGTTTGGTGAAAAACTGTTTTTT. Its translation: CASSLTGFGEKLFF.

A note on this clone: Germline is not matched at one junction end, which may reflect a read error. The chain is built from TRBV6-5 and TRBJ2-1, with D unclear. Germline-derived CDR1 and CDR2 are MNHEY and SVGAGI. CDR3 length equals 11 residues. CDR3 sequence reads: CASSSDNEQFF. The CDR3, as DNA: TGTGCCAGCAGCTCCGACAATGAGCAGTTCTTC.

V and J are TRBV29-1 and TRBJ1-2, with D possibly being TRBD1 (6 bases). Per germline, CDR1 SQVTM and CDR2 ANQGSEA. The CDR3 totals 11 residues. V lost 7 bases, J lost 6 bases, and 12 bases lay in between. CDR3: CSAVQGNGYTF. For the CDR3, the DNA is TGCAGCGCCGTACAGGGCAATGGCTACACCTTC.

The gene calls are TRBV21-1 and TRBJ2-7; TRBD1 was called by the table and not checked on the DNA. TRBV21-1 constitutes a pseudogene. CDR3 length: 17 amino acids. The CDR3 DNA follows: TGTGCCAGCAGCAAAGGGGGGCGGCACAGGTATAACGGCGAGCAGTACTTC. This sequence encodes CASSKGGRHRYNGEQYF.